The entry below describes one T cell receptor (beta chain). Its antigen remains unknown. CDR1 and CDR2 from the germline V gene are SQVTM and ANQGSEA. V was cut by 2 bases and J by 4 bases, with 5 bases left in between. This CDR3 region has 12 residues. Autoimmune disease history or systemic immunosuppression led to patient exclusion. This sample is part of a study of OX40 agonist ivuxolimab in advanced cancers. For the study at large: The study treated patients with ivuxolimab, an agonistic anti-OX40 (CD134) antibody.

Study results and caveats: Some patients without response likewise showed low normalized clonal expansion. CD4+ T cells averaged fewer expanded clones than CD8+ T cells.

Sequenced by immunoSEQ multiplex PCR; TCRdb stores in-frame clones only, minus some. The sample contains about 67,000 clones, 90% to 95% of which appear only once. This rearrangement joins TRBV29-1 to TRBJ2-2; D is unclear. Material: CD4+ or CD8+ T cells sorted from blood, obtained in a trial of the OX40 agonist ivuxolimab. This sequence was found in an adult with an advanced solid tumor such as melanoma, head and neck, liver or kidney cancer. CDR3 nucleotides: TGCAGCGTTGAAAGGAGCACCGGGGAGCTGTTTTTT. This gives the protein CSVERSTGELFF.